This T cell receptor beta chain was profiled in a study of blood T cells in healthy people across ages. From germline, CDR1 is SGDLS and CDR2 YYNGEE. The CDR3 length is 15 residues. Comment on this clonotype: Its specificity is not known. The junction differs from germline at one of its ends, possibly a read error.

The study, taken as a whole, reports: It was not known whether donors were CMV positive (a possible confounder of expanded clonotype changes).

The authors ran a second PCR of roughly 6 to 11 cycles using a sample-barcoded 5' primer and a J-beta primer mix. TCRdb itself ran the 5' RACE reads through MiXCR, one entry per CDR3 protein. The table records around 690,000 distinct CDR3 sequences, approximately 59% of them present only once. The clonotype originates from a man aged 55 to 70 in good health. V gene TRBV9 combines with J gene TRBJ2-5; 8 bases agree with TRBD1. Sequenced: blood. Here the CDR3 reads CASSPRTGPQEAQYF. DNA for the CDR3: TGTGCCAGCAGCCCGAGGACAGGGCCTCAAGAGGCCCAGTACTTC. Full variable domain (rest looked up from reference TRBV9 and TRBJ2-5): DSGVTQTPKHLITATGQRVTLRCSPRSGDLSVYWYQQSLDQGLQFLIQYYNGEERAKGNILERFSAQQFPDLHSELNLSSLELGDSALYFCASSPRTGPQEAQYFGPGTRLLVL.